The 9 T cell receptor beta chains below all came from one sample that was sequenced in a study of T cell changes during pregnancy in multiple sclerosis. The data were produced by immunoSEQ multiplex PCR, yet TCRdb's version contains in-frame clones alone and is incomplete. This table holds about 44,000 clones, roughly 89% found once. The specimen comprised CD4+ T cells from peripheral blood mononuclear cells, sampled in the first trimester of pregnancy. Source of these receptors: a female donor with multiple sclerosis, enrolled in a pregnancy study.

The genes are TRBV28 and TRBJ1-1, with D uncertain. The V end was cut by 2 bases, the J end by 4 bases, with 11 bases between. CDR3 length equals 14 residues. Germline V gene lookup returns CDR1 MDHEN and CDR2 SYDVKM. DNA of the CDR3: TGTGCCAGCAGTTTAGCCGGGAAGGGCACTGAAGCTTTCTTT. It codes for CASSLAGKGTEAFF.

V usage is TRBV5-1 and J usage is TRBJ2-2, with D maybe TRBD1 (5 bases). Trimming cost V 0 bases and J 5 bases, with 11 bases left between them. The CDR3 spans 15 residues. Looked up from germline, CDR1 is SGHRS and CDR2 is YFSETQ. CDR3 sequence (DNA): TGCGCCAGCAGCTTGGATACAGGATTAACCGGGGAGCTGTTTTTT. Translation gives CASSLDTGLTGELFF. Based on the CDR3 plus reference TRBV5-1 and TRBJ2-2, the full variable domain is KAGVTQTPRYLIKTRGQQVTLSCSPISGHRSVSWYQQTPGQGLQFLFEYFSETQRNKGNFPGRFSGRQFSNSRSEMNVSTLELGDSALYLCASSLDTGLTGELFFGEGSRLTVL.

There are a few counts of this clone. This rearrangement joins TRBV4-3 to TRBJ1-1; tentatively, D is TRBD1 (6 bases). The CDR3 consists of 14 residues. The germline CDR1 and CDR2 sequences are LGHNA and YSLEER. The V end was cut by 3 bases, the J end by 1 base, with 9 bases between. The CDR3 DNA sequence: TGCGCCAGCAGCCACTCCAGGGGGAACACTGAAGCTTTCTTT. Protein sequence: CASSHSRGNTEAFF.

The V and J genes are TRBV9 and TRBJ2-7, with 7 bases identical to TRBD1. Germline V gene data show CDR1 as SGDLS and CDR2 as YYNGEE. The CDR3 covers 14 residues. Trimming at V came to 0 bases and at J to 4 bases, leaving 4 bases not matched to a gene. The CDR3 here is CASSVAGRGYEQYF. The CDR3, as DNA: TGTGCCAGCAGCGTAGCGGGCAGGGGGTACGAGCAGTACTTC.

The V call is TRBV6-5, the J call TRBJ2-7; 8 positions match TRBD2. CDR1 MNHEY and CDR2 SVGAGI come from the germline V gene. This CDR3 spans 13 amino acids. Trimming at V came to 8 bases and at J to 3 bases, leaving 6 bases not matched to a gene. The CDR3 region has the DNA TGTGCCAGCCGAAAGGCGGGGGGCTACGAGCAGTACTTC. Protein: CASRKAGGYEQYF.

V is TRBV20-1 and J is TRBJ1-2, with D possibly TRBD1 on 6 matching bases. The CDR3 has 11 residues. CDR1 is DFQATT and CDR2 is SNEGSKA in the germline V gene (reference sequence). The CDR3 here is CSPTGKYGYTF. The DNA of the CDR3 is TGCAGCCCAACAGGGAAGTATGGCTACACCTTC.

The chain is built from TRBV6-6 and TRBJ2-7; the match to TRBD1 covers 7 bases. The V gene's germline CDR1 is MNHNY and CDR2 SVGAGI (reference sequence). This CDR3 is built from 13 residues. Trimming cost V 7 bases and J 4 bases; bases outside gene matches: 7. The CDR3 nucleotides read TGTGCCAGCACTGGACAGGTTAATTACGAGCAGTACTTC. This gives the protein CASTGQVNYEQYF.

The chain joins TRBV6-5 to TRBJ2-7; 7 positions match TRBD2. This CDR3 has 12 amino acids. After removal of 9 bases from V and 5 bases from J, the junction contained 7 bases not matched to a gene. In germline, CDR1 is MNHEY, CDR2 SVGAGI. Here the CDR3 DNA reads TGTGCCAGAGGGGAGGGGATCCACGAGCAGTACTTC. It translates to CARGEGIHEQYF.

Comments on this clone: Germline and junction disagree at one end, which may indicate a read error. The V and J genes are TRBV7-7 and TRBJ1-1; no reliable D call. CDR1 is SSHAT and CDR2 is FNYEAQ in the germline V gene (reference sequence). This CDR3 has 13 amino acids. The CDR3 spells CASSLVAGTEAFF. The CDR3 DNA reads as TGTGCTAGCAGCTTAGTAGCTGGGACTGAAGCTTTCTTT.